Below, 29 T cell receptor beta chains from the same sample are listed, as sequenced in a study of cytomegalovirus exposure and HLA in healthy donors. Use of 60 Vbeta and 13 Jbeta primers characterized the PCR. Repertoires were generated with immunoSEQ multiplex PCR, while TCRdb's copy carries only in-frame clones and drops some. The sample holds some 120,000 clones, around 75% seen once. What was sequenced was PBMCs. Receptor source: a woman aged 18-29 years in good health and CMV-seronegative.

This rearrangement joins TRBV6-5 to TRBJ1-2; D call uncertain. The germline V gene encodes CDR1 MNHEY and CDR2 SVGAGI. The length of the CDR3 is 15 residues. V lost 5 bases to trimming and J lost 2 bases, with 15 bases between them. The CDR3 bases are TGTGCCAGCAGTCGGACTGAAGTTTGGAACTATGGCTACACCTTC. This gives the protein CASSRTEVWNYGYTF.

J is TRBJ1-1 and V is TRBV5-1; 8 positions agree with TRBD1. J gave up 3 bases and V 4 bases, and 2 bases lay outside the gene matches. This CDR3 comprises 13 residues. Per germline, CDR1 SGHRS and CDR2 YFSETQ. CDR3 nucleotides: TGCGCCAGCAGCACGGACAGGGACACTGAAGCTTTCTTT. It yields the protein CASSTDRDTEAFF.

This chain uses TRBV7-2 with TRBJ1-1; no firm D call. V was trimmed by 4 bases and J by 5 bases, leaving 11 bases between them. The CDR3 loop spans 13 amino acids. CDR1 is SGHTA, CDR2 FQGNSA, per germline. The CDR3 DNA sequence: TGTGCCAGCAGCTCGGGTACCGTGACTGAAGCTTTCTTT. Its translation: CASSSGTVTEAFF. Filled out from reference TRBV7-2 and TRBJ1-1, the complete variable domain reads GAGVSQSPSNKVTEKGKDVELRCDPISGHTALYWYRQSLGQGLEFLIYFQGNSAPDKSGLPSDRFSAERTGGSVSTLTIQRTQQEDSAVYLCASSSGTVTEAFFGQGTRLTVV.

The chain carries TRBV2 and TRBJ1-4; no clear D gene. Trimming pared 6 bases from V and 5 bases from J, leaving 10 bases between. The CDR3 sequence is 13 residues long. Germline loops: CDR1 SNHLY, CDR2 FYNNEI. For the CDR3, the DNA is TGTGCCAGCAGAACCTGGAGCAATGAAAAACTGTTTTTT. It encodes CASRTWSNEKLFF.

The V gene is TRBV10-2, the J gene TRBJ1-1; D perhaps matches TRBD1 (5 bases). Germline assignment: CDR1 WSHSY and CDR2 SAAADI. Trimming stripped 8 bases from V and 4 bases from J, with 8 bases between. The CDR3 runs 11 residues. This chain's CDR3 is CASSGVTEAFF. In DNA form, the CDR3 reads TGCGCCAGCTCGGGGGTCACTGAAGCTTTCTTT.

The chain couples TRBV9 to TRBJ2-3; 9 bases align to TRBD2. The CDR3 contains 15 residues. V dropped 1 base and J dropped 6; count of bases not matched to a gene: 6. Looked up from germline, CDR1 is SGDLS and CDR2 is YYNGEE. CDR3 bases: TGTGCCAGCAGCGTATCTAGCGGGGTTTCGGATACGCAGTATTTT. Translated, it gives CASSVSSGVSDTQYF.

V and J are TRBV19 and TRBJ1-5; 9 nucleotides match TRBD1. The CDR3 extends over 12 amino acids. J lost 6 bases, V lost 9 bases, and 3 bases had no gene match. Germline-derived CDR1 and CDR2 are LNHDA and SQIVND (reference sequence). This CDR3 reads CASGQGSQPQHF. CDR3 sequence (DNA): TGTGCCAGCGGACAGGGGAGTCAGCCCCAGCATTTT. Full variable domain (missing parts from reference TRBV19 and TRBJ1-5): DGGITQSPKYLFRKEGQNVTLSCEQNLNHDAMYWYRQDPGQGLRLIYYSQIVNDFQKGDIAEGYSVSREKKESFPLTVTSAQKNPTAFYLCASGQGSQPQHFGDGTRLSIL.

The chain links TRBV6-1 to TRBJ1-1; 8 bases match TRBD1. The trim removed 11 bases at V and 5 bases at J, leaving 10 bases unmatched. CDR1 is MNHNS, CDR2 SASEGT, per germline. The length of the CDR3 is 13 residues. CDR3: CAVLRGRRTEAFF. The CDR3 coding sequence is TGTGCCGTCCTCAGGGGGCGGCGGACTGAAGCTTTCTTT.

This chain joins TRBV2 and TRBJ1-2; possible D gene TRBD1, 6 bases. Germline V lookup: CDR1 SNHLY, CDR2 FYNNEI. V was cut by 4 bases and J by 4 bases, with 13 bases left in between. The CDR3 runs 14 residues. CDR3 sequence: CASSGERQVYGYTF. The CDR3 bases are TGTGCCAGCAGTGGAGAGAGACAGGTCTATGGCTACACCTTC. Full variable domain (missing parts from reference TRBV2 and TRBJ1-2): EPEVTQTPSHQVTQMGQEVILRCVPISNHLYFYWYRQILGQKVEFLVSFYNNEISEKSEIFDDQFSVERPDGSNFTLKIRSTKLEDSAMYFCASSGERQVYGYTFGSGTRLTVV.

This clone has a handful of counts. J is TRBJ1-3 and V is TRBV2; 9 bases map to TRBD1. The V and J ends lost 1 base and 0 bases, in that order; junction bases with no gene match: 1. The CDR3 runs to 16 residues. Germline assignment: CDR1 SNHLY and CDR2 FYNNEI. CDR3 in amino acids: CASSEGDRVSGNTIYF. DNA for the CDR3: TGTGCCAGCAGTGAAGGGGACAGGGTCTCTGGAAACACCATATATTTT. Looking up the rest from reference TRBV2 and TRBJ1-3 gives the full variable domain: EPEVTQTPSHQVTQMGQEVILRCVPISNHLYFYWYRQILGQKVEFLVSFYNNEISEKSEIFDDQFSVERPDGSNFTLKIRSTKLEDSAMYFCASSEGDRVSGNTIYFGEGSWLTVV.

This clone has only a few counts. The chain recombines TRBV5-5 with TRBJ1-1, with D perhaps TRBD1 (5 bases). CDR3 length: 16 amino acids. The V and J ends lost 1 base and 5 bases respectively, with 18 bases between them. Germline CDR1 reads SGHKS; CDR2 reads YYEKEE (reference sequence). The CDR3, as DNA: TGTGCCAGCAGCTTGACGTCAGGGATTACGGAAACTGAAGCTTTCTTT. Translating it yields CASSLTSGITETEAFF.

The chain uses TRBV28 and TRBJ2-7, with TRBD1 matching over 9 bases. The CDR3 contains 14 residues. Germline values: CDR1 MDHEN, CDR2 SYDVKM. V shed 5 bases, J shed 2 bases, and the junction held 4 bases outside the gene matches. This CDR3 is CASSRQGVPYEQYF. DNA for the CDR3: TGTGCCAGCAGTCGACAGGGGGTCCCCTACGAGCAGTACTTC.

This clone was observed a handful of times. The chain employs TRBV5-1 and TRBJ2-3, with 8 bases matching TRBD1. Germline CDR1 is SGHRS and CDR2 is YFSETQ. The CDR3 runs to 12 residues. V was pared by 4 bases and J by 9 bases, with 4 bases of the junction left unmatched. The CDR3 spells CASSPDRDTQYF. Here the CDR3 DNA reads TGCGCCAGCAGCCCGGACAGGGACACGCAGTATTTT.

CDR3 residues: CAGGRGRENGYTF. CDR3 DNA sequence: TGTGCAGGGGGCAGGGGGCGCGAAAATGGCTACACCTTC. The rearrangement links TRBV7-9 to TRBJ1-2; 8 bases line up with TRBD1. The CDR3 spans 13 residues. The V gene's germline CDR1 is SEHNR and CDR2 FQNEAQ (reference sequence).

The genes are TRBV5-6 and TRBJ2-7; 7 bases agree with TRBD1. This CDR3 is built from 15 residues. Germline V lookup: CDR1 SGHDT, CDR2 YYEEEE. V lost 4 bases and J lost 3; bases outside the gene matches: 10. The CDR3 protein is CASSADREGLYEQYF. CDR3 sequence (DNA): TGTGCCAGCAGCGCCGACAGGGAAGGTCTCTACGAGCAGTACTTC. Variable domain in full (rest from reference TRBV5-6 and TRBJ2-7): DAGVTQSPTHLIKTRGQQVTLRCSPKSGHDTVSWYQQALGQGPQFIFQYYEEEERQRGNFPDRFSGHQFPNYSSELNVNALLLGDSALYLCASSADREGLYEQYFGPGTRLTVT.

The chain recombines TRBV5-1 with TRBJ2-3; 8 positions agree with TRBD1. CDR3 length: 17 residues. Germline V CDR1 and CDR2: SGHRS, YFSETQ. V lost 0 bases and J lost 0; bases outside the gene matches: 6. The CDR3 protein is CASSLVPQGVSTDTQYF. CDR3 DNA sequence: TGCGCCAGCAGCTTGGTCCCACAGGGGGTAAGCACAGATACGCAGTATTTT.

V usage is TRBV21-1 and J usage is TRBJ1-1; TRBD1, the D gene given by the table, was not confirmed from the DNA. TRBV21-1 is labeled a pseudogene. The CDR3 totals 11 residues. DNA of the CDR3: TGTGCCAGGCAGGGCGGCACTGAAGCTTTCTTT. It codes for CARQGGTEAFF.

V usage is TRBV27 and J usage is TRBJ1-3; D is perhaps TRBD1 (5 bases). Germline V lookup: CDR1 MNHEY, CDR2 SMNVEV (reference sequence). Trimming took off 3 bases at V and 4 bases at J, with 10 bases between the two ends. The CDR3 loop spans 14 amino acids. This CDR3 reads CASSLGGVGNTIYF. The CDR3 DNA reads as TGTGCCAGCAGTTTGGGAGGGGTCGGAAACACCATATATTTT.

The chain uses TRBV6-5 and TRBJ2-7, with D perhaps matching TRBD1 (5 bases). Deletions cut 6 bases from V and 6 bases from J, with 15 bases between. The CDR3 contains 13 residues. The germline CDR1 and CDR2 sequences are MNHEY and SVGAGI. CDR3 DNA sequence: TGTGCCAGCAGCCCAGGACACGGTTTCGAGCAGTACTTC. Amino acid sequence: CASSPGHGFEQYF.

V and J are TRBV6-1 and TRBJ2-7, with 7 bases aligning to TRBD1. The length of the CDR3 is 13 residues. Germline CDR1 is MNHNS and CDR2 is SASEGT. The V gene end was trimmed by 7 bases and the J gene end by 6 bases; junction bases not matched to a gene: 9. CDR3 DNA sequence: TGTGCCAGCAACCGACAGGGCCCGCTCGAGCAGTACTTC. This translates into CASNRQGPLEQYF.

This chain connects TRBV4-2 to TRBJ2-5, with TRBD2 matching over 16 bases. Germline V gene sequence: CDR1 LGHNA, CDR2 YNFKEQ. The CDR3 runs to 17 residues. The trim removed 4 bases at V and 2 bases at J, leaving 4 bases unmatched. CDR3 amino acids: CASSPGLAGGRQETQYF. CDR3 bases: TGTGCCAGCAGCCCGGGACTAGCGGGGGGGCGTCAAGAGACCCAGTACTTC.

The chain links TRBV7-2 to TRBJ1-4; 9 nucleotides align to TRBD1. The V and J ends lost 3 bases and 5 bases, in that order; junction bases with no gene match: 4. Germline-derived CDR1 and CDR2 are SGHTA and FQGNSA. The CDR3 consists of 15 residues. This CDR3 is CASSFAGTGNEKLFF. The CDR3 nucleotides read TGTGCCAGCAGCTTCGCCGGGACAGGGAATGAAAAACTGTTTTTT.

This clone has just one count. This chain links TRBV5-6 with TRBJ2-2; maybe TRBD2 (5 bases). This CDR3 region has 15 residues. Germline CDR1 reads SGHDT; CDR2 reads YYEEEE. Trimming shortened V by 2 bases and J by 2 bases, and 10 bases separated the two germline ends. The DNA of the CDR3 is TGTGCCAGCAGCTTCGGGGTTGGCAACACCGGGGAGCTGTTTTTT. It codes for CASSFGVGNTGELFF.

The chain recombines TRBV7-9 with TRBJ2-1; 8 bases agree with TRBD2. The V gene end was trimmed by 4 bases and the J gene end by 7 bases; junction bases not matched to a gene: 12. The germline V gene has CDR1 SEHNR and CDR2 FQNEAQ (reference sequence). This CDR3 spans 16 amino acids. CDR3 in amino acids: CASSSMGAGGNNEQFF. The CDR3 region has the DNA TGTGCCAGCAGCTCCATGGGGGCGGGGGGTAATAATGAGCAGTTCTTC. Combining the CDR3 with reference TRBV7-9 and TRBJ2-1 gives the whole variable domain DTGVSQNPRHKITKRGQNVTFRCDPISEHNRLYWYRQTLGQGPEFLTYFQNEAQLEKSRLLSDRFSAERPKGSFSTLEIQRTEQGDSAMYLCASSSMGAGGNNEQFFGPGTRLTVL.

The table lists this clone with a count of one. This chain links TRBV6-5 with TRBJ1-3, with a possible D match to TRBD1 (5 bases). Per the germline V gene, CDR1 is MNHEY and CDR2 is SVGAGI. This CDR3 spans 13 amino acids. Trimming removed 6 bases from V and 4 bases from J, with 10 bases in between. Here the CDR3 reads CASRGGGGNTIYF. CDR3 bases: TGTGCCAGCAGGGGGGGAGGCGGAAACACCATATATTTT.

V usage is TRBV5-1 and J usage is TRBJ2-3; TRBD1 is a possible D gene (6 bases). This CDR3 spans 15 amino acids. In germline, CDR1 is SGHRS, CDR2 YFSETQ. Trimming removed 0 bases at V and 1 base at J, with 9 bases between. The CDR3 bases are TGCGCCAGCAGCTTGGCCTGGACAGGCACAGATACGCAGTATTTT. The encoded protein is CASSLAWTGTDTQYF. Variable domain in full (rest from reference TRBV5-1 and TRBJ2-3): KAGVTQTPRYLIKTRGQQVTLSCSPISGHRSVSWYQQTPGQGLQFLFEYFSETQRNKGNFPGRFSGRQFSNSRSEMNVSTLELGDSALYLCASSLAWTGTDTQYFGPGTRLTVL.

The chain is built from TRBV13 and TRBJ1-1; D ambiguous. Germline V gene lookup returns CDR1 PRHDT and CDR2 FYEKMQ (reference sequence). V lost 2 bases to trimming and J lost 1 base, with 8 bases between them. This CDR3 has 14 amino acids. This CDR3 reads CASSLISRNTEAFF. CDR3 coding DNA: TGTGCCAGCAGCTTAATTTCCAGGAACACTGAAGCTTTCTTT. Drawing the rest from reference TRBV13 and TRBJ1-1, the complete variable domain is AAGVIQSPRHLIKEKRETATLKCYPIPRHDTVYWYQQGPGQDPQFLISFYEKMQSDKGSIPDRFSAQQFSDYHSELNMSSLELGDSALYFCASSLISRNTEAFFGQGTRLTVV.

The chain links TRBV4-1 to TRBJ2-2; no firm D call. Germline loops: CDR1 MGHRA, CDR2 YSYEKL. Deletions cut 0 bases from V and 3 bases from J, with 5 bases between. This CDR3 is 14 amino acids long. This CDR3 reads CASSQEPDTGELFF. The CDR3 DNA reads TGCGCCAGCAGCCAAGAGCCGGACACCGGGGAGCTGTTTTTT.

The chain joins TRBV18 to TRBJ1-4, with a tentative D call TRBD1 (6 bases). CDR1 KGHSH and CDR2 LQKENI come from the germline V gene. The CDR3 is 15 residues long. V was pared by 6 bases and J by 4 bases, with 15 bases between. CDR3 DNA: TGTGCCAGCTCGCAACCAGCACAGGGTAATGAAAAACTGTTTTTT. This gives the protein CASSQPAQGNEKLFF.